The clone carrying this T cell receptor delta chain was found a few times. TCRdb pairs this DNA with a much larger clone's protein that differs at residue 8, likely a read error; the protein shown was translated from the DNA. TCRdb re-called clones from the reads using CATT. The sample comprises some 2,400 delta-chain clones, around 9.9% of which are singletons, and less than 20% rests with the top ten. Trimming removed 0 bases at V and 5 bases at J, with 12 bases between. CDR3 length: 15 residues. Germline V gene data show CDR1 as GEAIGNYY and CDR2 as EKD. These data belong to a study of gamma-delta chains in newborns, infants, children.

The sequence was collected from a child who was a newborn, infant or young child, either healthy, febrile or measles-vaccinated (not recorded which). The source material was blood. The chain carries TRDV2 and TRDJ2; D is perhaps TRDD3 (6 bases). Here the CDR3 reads CACDTWGPPTAQLFF. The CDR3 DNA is TGTGCCTGTGACACCTGGGGGCCTCCTACAGCACAACTCTTCTTT.